The clone carrying this T cell receptor (beta chain) has just a few counts. It was cDNA, reverse transcribed from extracted RNA, that served as the sequencing template. Repertoires were generated with immunoSEQ multiplex PCR, while TCRdb's copy carries only in-frame clones and drops some. The profile covers 250,000 or so clones, with roughly two thirds appearing a single time and more than 0.95% taken by the ten largest. This sample is drawn from a study of CD8+ T cells in alopecia areata. Germline loops: CDR1 SNHLY, CDR2 FYNNEI. The CDR3 is made up of 15 amino acids. With 5 bases clipped from V and 0 bases from J, the junction kept 4 bases outside the gene matches.

The TCR comes from a human donor with alopecia areata. Sequences were derived from CD4+ T cells sorted from blood, sampled at week 0. The chain combines TRBV2 with TRBJ2-1; 7 bases agree with TRBD1. The CDR3 sequence: CASSPGTVSYNEQFF. The DNA for the CDR3 is TGTGCCAGCAGTCCCGGGACAGTCTCCTACAATGAGCAGTTCTTC.